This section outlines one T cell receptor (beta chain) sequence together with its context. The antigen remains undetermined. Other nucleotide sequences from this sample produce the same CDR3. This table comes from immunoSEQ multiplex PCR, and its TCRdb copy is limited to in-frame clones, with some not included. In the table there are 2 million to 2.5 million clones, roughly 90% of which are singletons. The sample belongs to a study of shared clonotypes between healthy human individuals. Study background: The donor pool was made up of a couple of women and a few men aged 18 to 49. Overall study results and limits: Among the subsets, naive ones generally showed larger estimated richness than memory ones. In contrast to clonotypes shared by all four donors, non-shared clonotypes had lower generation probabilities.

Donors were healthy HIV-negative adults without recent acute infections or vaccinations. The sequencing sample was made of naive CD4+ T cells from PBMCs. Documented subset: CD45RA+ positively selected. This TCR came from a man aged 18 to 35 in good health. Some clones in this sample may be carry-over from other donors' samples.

The chain's CDR3 is CASRAGVGTDTQYF. The CDR3 coding sequence is TGTGCCAGCAGAGCGGGAGTAGGCACAGATACGCAGTATTTT. This chain connects TRBV2 to TRBJ2-3; the match to TRBD2 covers 8 bases. Germline assignment: CDR1 SNHLY and CDR2 FYNNEI. This CDR3 region has 14 residues. With 6 bases clipped from V and 1 base from J, the junction kept 3 bases outside the gene matches.